Listed below are T cell receptor beta chains from one sample, sequenced in a study of cytomegalovirus exposure and HLA in healthy donors. Profiled with immunoSEQ multiplex PCR; TCRdb holds only in-frame clones, not every one. The sample shows about 140,000 clones, 85% to 90% of them seen only once. The sequenced material came from PBMCs. These receptors were collected from a man between 18 and 29 years old in good health and CMV-seropositive. CDR3s include the opening cysteine and the closing phenylalanine or tryptophan. The D gene is left open where the match is weak. A row's size may be missing; if present it is once, few, many or a size class.

d_call: TRBD1; j_call: TRBJ1-1; clone_size: .; cdr3_length: 14; v_call: TRBV6-6; cdr3_aa: CASSFGTGSTEAFF; cdr3_nt: TGTGCCAGCAGTTTTGGGACAGGGAGCACTGAAGCTTTCTTT
d_call: .; j_call: TRBJ2-5; clone_size: .; cdr3_length: 14; v_call: TRBV9; cdr3_aa: CASSTSPVAETQYF; cdr3_nt: TGTGCCAGCAGCACCTCTCCGGTTGCGGAGACCCAGTACTTC
d_call: .; j_call: TRBJ1-1; clone_size: .; cdr3_length: 13; v_call: TRBV19; cdr3_aa: CASNYRETTEAFF; cdr3_nt: TGTGCCAGTAACTACAGGGAGACCACTGAAGCTTTCTTT
d_call: TRBD1; j_call: TRBJ2-7; clone_size: once; cdr3_length: 17; v_call: TRBV7-2; cdr3_aa: CASSFSRPGTGVDEQYF; cdr3_nt: TGTGCCAGCAGCTTTAGTCGACCGGGGACAGGGGTAGACGAGCAGTACTTC
d_call: .; j_call: TRBJ2-6; clone_size: .; cdr3_length: 12; v_call: TRBV18; cdr3_aa: CASSPATNVLTF; cdr3_nt: TGTGCCAGCTCACCGGCCACCAACGTCCTGACTTTC
d_call: .; j_call: TRBJ1-4; clone_size: .; cdr3_length: 16; v_call: TRBV7-6; cdr3_aa: CASSFRRAGDYEKLFF; cdr3_nt: TGTGCCAGCAGCTTCCGGCGGGCAGGGGATTATGAAAAACTGTTTTTT
d_call: TRBD1; j_call: TRBJ1-5; clone_size: .; cdr3_length: 13; v_call: TRBV6-1; cdr3_aa: CASSDYRDREVNF; cdr3_nt: TGTGCCAGCAGTGATTACCGGGACAGGGAGGTGAATTTT
d_call: .; j_call: TRBJ2-7; clone_size: .; cdr3_length: 11; v_call: TRBV20-1; cdr3_aa: CSARDHYEQYF; cdr3_nt: TGCAGTGCTAGAGATCACTACGAGCAGTACTTC
d_call: TRBD1; j_call: TRBJ1-1; clone_size: few; cdr3_length: 16; v_call: TRBV19; cdr3_aa: CASHHFGTGYPTEAFF; cdr3_nt: TGTGCCAGCCATCATTTCGGGACAGGGTATCCCACTGAAGCTTTCTTT
d_call: TRBD1; j_call: TRBJ2-4; clone_size: .; cdr3_length: 14; v_call: TRBV7-9; cdr3_aa: CASSPVGGWNIQYF; cdr3_nt: TGTGCCAGCAGCCCGGTAGGGGGCTGGAACATTCAGTACTTC
d_call: .; j_call: TRBJ1-3; clone_size: .; cdr3_length: 18; v_call: TRBV5-7; cdr3_aa: CASSFPPGQRPRGNTIYF; cdr3_nt: TGTGCCAGCAGCTTCCCACCAGGACAGCGACCGAGGGGAAACACCATATATTTT
d_call: TRBD1; j_call: TRBJ1-4; clone_size: .; cdr3_length: 17; v_call: TRBV28; cdr3_aa: CASRLRQGGTGVEKLFF; cdr3_nt: TGTGCCAGCAGACTTAGACAGGGCGGGACGGGGGTGGAAAAACTGTTTTTT
d_call: .; j_call: TRBJ1-1; clone_size: few; cdr3_length: 13; v_call: TRBV28; cdr3_aa: CASTGTPNTEAFF; cdr3_nt: TGTGCCAGCACAGGGACACCGAACACTGAAGCTTTCTTT
d_call: .; j_call: TRBJ2-1; clone_size: .; cdr3_length: 18; v_call: TRBV18; cdr3_aa: CASSPGARQRITYNEQFF; cdr3_nt: TGTGCCAGCTCACCAGGCGCTAGGCAGCGGATTACCTACAATGAGCAGTTCTTC
d_call: .; j_call: TRBJ2-2; clone_size: .; cdr3_length: 18; v_call: TRBV6-1; cdr3_aa: CASSEALRGSANTGELFF; cdr3_nt: TGTGCCAGCAGTGAAGCGCTAAGGGGCAGCGCGAACACCGGGGAGCTGTTTTTT
d_call: .; j_call: TRBJ2-7; clone_size: .; cdr3_length: 15; v_call: TRBV15; cdr3_aa: CATSRDQGGSYEQYF; cdr3_nt: TGTGCCACCAGCAGAGATCAGGGGGGTTCCTACGAGCAGTACTTC
d_call: TRBD2; j_call: TRBJ2-5; clone_size: .; cdr3_length: 17; v_call: TRBV30; cdr3_aa: CAWSPSGPASGSQTQYF; cdr3_nt: TGTGCCTGGAGTCCATCGGGGCCGGCTAGCGGGAGTCAGACCCAGTACTTC
d_call: TRBD2; j_call: TRBJ2-1; clone_size: .; cdr3_length: 15; v_call: TRBV7-7; cdr3_aa: CASSQGAGVFYEQFF; cdr3_nt: TGTGCTAGCAGCCAAGGAGCGGGAGTCTTCTATGAGCAGTTCTTC
d_call: TRBD2; j_call: TRBJ2-3; clone_size: .; cdr3_length: 14; v_call: TRBV5-4; cdr3_aa: CASSSGGMTDTQYF; cdr3_nt: TGTGCCAGCAGCTCCGGGGGGATGACAGATACGCAGTATTTT
d_call: TRBD2; j_call: TRBJ2-3; clone_size: .; cdr3_length: 13; v_call: TRBV29-1; cdr3_aa: CSAAGGPSDTQYF; cdr3_nt: TGCAGCGCAGCGGGGGGGCCGTCAGATACGCAGTATTTT
d_call: TRBD1; j_call: TRBJ1-6; clone_size: few; cdr3_length: 15; v_call: TRBV6-6; cdr3_aa: CASSPSGGTNSPLHF; cdr3_nt: TGTGCCAGCAGCCCTTCAGGGGGTACGAATTCACCCCTCCACTTT
d_call: .; j_call: TRBJ1-5; clone_size: once; cdr3_length: 12; v_call: TRBV6-1; cdr3_aa: CATGENGQPQHF; cdr3_nt: TGTGCCACGGGAGAGAATGGTCAGCCCCAGCATTTT
d_call: TRBD1; j_call: TRBJ2-7; clone_size: .; cdr3_length: 15; v_call: TRBV11-2; cdr3_aa: CASSSDRSSTYEQYF; cdr3_nt: TGTGCCAGCAGCTCGGACAGGTCGTCGACCTACGAGCAGTACTTC
d_call: .; j_call: TRBJ1-1; clone_size: .; cdr3_length: 11; v_call: TRBV19; cdr3_aa: CASAWTVEAFF; cdr3_nt: TGTGCCAGTGCCTGGACAGTCGAAGCTTTCTTT
d_call: .; j_call: TRBJ1-4; clone_size: .; cdr3_length: 15; v_call: TRBV27; cdr3_aa: CASSLSLATNEKLFF; cdr3_nt: TGTGCCAGCAGTTTATCCCTTGCAACTAATGAAAAACTGTTTTTT
d_call: .; j_call: TRBJ2-7; clone_size: .; cdr3_length: 15; v_call: TRBV19; cdr3_aa: CASSIGRSSTYEQYF; cdr3_nt: TGTGCCAGTAGTATTGGCCGCTCTAGCACCTACGAGCAGTACTTC
d_call: TRBD1; j_call: TRBJ1-1; clone_size: .; cdr3_length: 14; v_call: TRBV28; cdr3_aa: CATMTGGLAAEAFF; cdr3_nt: TGTGCTACTATGACAGGGGGCCTGGCGGCTGAAGCTTTCTTT
d_call: TRBD2; j_call: TRBJ2-1; clone_size: .; cdr3_length: 15; v_call: TRBV11-3; cdr3_aa: CASSHPGTKYNEQFF; cdr3_nt: TGTGCCAGCAGTCATCCCGGGACTAAATACAATGAGCAGTTCTTC
d_call: TRBD1; j_call: TRBJ1-6; clone_size: .; cdr3_length: 14; v_call: TRBV5-8; cdr3_aa: CASSLGQGDSPLHF; cdr3_nt: TGTGCCAGCAGCTTGGGACAGGGGGATTCACCCCTCCACTTT
d_call: .; j_call: TRBJ2-7; clone_size: .; cdr3_length: 13; v_call: TRBV5-6; cdr3_aa: CASSYPGAYEQYF; cdr3_nt: TGTGCCAGCAGCTATCCGGGGGCCTACGAGCAGTACTTC
d_call: TRBD1; j_call: TRBJ2-1; clone_size: .; cdr3_length: 15; v_call: TRBV19; cdr3_aa: CASSTGTGTHNEQFF; cdr3_nt: TGTGCCAGTAGTACCGGGACAGGGACTCACAATGAGCAGTTCTTC
d_call: .; j_call: TRBJ2-7; clone_size: .; cdr3_length: 16; v_call: TRBV7-9; cdr3_aa: CASSSSGARSYYEQYF; cdr3_nt: TGTGCCAGCAGCTCAAGCGGAGCACGGTCATACTACGAGCAGTACTTC
d_call: TRBD2; j_call: TRBJ2-1; clone_size: .; cdr3_length: 15; v_call: TRBV2; cdr3_aa: CASSDRSLAGDRQFF; cdr3_nt: TGTGCCAGCAGTGATCGCAGTCTAGCGGGAGATCGGCAGTTCTTC
d_call: TRBD2; j_call: TRBJ2-2; clone_size: .; cdr3_length: 17; v_call: TRBV14; cdr3_aa: CASSQVGRELTTGELFF; cdr3_nt: TGTGCCAGCAGCCAAGTCGGGAGGGAGTTAACCACCGGGGAGCTGTTTTTT
d_call: TRBD1; j_call: TRBJ1-2; clone_size: few; cdr3_length: 13; v_call: TRBV27; cdr3_aa: CASGTAFNYGYTF; cdr3_nt: TGTGCCAGCGGGACAGCTTTTAACTATGGCTACACCTTC